This TCR beta chain was found in a study of blood T cell repertoires in COVID-19. Study in general: Acute and convalescent COVID-19 specimens originated in the United States, Italy and Spain. The cDNA or gDNA used as material had been derived from T cells, B-cell-depleted T cells, or PBMCs.

Original methodology: The authors estimated nucleated cell counts from reference gene primer amplification. Clones were read by immunoSEQ multiplex PCR, and TCRdb kept only the in-frame ones, dropping some. V and J calls and clone size are copied from that table; D and trimming were computed from the DNA. This repertoire shows under 200,000 clones, around 83% found once; its top ten account for around 0.99%. From germline, CDR1 is LNHDA and CDR2 SQIVND (reference sequence). The CDR3 is 15 amino acids. J gave up 2 bases and V 3 bases, and 4 bases lay outside the gene matches. The sequenced sample was peripheral blood. The gene calls are TRBV19 and TRBJ1-5; 7 bases fit TRBD1. This receptor was taken from a young man with acute or convalescent COVID-19. The CDR3 DNA sequence: TGTGCCAGTAGTATTGAGGGGGCTGGCAATCAGCCCCAGCATTTT. Its protein is CASSIEGAGNQPQHF.